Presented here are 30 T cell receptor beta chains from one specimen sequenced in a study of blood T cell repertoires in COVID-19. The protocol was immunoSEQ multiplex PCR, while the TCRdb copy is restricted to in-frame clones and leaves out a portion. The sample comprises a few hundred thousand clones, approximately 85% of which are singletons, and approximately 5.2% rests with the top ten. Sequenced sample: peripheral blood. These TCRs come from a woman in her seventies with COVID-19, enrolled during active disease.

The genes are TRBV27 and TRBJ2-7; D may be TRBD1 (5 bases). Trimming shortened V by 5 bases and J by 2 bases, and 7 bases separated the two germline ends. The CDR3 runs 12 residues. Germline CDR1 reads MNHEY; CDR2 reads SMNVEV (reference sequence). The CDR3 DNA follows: TGTGCCAGCAGTCCAGGGACCTACGAGCAGTACTTC. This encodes CASSPGTYEQYF.

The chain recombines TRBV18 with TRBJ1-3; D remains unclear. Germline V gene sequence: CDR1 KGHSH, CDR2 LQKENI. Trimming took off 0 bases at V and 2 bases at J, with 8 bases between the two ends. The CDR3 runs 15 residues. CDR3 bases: TGTGCCAGCTCACCACCGTCAATCCCTGGAAACACCATATATTTT. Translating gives CASSPPSIPGNTIYF.

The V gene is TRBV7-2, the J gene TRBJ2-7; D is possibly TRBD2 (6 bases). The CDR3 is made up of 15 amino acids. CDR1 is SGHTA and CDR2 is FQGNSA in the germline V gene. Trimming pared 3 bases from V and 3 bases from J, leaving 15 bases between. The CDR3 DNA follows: TGTGCCAGCAGCTTCACCCGGGACTTGGTCTACGAGCAGTACTTC. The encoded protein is CASSFTRDLVYEQYF.

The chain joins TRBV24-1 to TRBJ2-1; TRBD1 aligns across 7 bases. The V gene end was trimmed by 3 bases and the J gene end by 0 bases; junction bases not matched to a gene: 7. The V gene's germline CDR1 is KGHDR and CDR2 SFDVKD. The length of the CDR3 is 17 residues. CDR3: CATSDRTGIYSYNEQFF. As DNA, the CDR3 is TGTGCCACCAGTGATCGGACAGGAATTTACTCCTACAATGAGCAGTTCTTC.

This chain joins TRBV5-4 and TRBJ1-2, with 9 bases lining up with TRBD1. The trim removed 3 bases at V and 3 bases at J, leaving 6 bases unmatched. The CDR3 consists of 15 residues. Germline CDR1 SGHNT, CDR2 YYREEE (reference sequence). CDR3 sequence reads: CASSSIRDRDYGYTF. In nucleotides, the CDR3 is TGTGCCAGCAGCTCCATTCGGGACAGGGACTATGGCTACACCTTC.

The CDR3 protein is CASSGNAGGVAYEQYF. For the CDR3, the DNA is TGTGCCAGCAGTGGAAATGCAGGGGGAGTTGCCTACGAGCAGTACTTC. This chain joins TRBV6-1 and TRBJ2-7; TRBD1 matches at 7 bases. Germline values: CDR1 MNHNS, CDR2 SASEGT. After removal of 4 bases from V and 2 bases from J, the junction contained 11 bases not matched to a gene. The CDR3 runs to 16 residues.

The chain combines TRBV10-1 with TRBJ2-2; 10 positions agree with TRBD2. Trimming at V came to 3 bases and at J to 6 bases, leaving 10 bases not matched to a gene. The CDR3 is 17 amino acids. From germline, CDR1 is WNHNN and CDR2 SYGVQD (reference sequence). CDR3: CASSDRREREGAGELFF. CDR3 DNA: TGCGCCAGCAGTGACCGGCGGGAGCGGGAGGGAGCCGGGGAGCTGTTTTTT.

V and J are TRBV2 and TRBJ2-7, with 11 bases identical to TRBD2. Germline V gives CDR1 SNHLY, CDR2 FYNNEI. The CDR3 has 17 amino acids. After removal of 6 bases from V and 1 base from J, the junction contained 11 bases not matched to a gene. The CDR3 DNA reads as TGTGCCAGCAGAGCCGGGACTAGCGGATACTATTCCTACGAGCAGTACTTC. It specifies CASRAGTSGYYSYEQYF.

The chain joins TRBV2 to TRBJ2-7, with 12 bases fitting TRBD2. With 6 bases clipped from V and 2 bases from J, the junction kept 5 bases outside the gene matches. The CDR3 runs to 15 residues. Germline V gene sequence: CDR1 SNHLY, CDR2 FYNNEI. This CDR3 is CASRSASGRAYEQYF. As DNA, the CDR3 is TGTGCCAGCAGGTCCGCTAGCGGGAGGGCCTACGAGCAGTACTTC.

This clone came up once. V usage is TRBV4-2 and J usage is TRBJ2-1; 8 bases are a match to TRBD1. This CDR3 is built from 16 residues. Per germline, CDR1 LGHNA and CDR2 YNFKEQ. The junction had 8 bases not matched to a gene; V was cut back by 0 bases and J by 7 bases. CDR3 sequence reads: CASSQDFTGGTNEQFF. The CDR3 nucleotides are TGTGCCAGCAGCCAAGATTTTACAGGGGGAACAAATGAGCAGTTCTTC.

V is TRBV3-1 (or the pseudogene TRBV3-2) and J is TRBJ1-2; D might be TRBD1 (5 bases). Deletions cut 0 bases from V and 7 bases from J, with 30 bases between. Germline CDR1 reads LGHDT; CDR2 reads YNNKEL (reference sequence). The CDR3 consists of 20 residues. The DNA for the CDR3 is TGTGCCAGCAGCCAAGATAGCCTAGTCCCTCCGACAGTATCCGTTTTTGGCTACACCTTC. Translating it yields CASSQDSLVPPTVSVFGYTF.

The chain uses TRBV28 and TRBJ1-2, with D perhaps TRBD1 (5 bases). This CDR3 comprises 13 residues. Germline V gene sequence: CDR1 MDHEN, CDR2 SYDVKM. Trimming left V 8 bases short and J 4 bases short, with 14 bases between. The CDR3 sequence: CASSEQASYGYTF. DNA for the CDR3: TGTGCCAGCTCCGAACAGGCCTCCTATGGCTACACCTTC.

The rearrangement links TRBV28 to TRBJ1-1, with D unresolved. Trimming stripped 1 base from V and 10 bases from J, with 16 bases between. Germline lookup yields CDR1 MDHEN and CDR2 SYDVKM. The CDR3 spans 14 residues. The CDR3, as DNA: TGTGCCAGCAGTTTATCTAGATACTCGGGGATAGCTTTCTTT. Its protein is CASSLSRYSGIAFF. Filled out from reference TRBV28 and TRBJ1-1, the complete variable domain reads DVKVTQSSRYLVKRTGEKVFLECVQDMDHENMFWYRQDPGLGLRLIYFSYDVKMKEKGDIPEGYSVSREKKERFSLILESASTNQTSMYLCASSLSRYSGIAFFGQGTRLTVV.

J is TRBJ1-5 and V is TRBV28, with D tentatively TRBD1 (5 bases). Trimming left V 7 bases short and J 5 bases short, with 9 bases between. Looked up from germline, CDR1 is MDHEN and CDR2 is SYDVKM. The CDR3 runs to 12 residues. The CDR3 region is CASISRDQPQHF. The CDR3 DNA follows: TGTGCCAGCATTTCCAGGGATCAGCCCCAGCATTTT. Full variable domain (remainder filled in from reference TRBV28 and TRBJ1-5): DVKVTQSSRYLVKRTGEKVFLECVQDMDHENMFWYRQDPGLGLRLIYFSYDVKMKEKGDIPEGYSVSREKKERFSLILESASTNQTSMYLCASISRDQPQHFGDGTRLSIL.

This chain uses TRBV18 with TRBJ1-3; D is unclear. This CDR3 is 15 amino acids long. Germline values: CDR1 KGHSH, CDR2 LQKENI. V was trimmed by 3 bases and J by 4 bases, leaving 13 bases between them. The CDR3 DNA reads TGTGCCAGCTCACCGGTGGGCTCCACGGGAAACACCATATATTTT. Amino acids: CASSPVGSTGNTIYF.

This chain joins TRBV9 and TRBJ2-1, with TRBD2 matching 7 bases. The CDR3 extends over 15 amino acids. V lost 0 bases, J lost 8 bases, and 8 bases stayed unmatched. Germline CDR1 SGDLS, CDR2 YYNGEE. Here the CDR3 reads CASSVDGGSYDEQFF. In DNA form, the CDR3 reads TGTGCCAGCAGCGTAGACGGCGGGAGTTATGATGAGCAGTTCTTC.

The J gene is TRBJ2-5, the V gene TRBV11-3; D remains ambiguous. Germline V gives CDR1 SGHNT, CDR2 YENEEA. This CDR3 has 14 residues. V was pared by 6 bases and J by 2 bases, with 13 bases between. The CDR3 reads CASSSRYGQETQYF. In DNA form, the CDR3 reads TGTGCCAGCAGTTCGAGGTACGGACAAGAGACCCAGTACTTC.

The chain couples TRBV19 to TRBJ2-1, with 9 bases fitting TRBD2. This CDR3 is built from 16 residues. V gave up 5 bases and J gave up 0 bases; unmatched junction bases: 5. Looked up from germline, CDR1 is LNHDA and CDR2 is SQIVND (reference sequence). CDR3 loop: CASSLTSGTSYNEQFF. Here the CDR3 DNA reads TGTGCCAGTAGTCTGACTAGCGGCACCTCCTACAATGAGCAGTTCTTC.

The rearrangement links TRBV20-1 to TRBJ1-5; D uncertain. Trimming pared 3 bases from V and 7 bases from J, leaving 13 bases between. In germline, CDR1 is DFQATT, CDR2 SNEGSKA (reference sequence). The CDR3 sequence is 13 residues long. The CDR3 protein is CSASSGLMQPQHF. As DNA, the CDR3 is TGCAGTGCTAGTTCAGGACTGATGCAGCCCCAGCATTTT.

The CDR3 spells CASSLQGDQPQHF. CDR3 bases: TGTGCCAGCAGCCTCCAGGGGGATCAGCCCCAGCATTTT. V is TRBV4-2 and J is TRBJ1-5; 7 bases are shared with TRBD1. In germline, CDR1 is LGHNA, CDR2 YNFKEQ. This CDR3 has 13 residues. The ends lost 4 bases at V and 5 bases at J; junction bases unmatched: 2.

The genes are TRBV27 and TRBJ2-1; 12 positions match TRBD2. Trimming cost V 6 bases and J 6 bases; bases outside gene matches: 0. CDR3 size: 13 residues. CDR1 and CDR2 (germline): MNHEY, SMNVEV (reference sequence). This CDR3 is CASRLAGGNEQFF. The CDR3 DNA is TGTGCCAGCAGACTAGCGGGAGGCAATGAGCAGTTCTTC.

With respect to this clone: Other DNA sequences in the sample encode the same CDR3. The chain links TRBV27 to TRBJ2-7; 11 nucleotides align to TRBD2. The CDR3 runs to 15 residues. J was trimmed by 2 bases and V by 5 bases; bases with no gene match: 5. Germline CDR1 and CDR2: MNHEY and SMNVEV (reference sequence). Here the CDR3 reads CASSPRLAGPYEQYF. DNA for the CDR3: TGTGCCAGCAGTCCCCGACTAGCGGGACCCTACGAGCAGTACTTC.

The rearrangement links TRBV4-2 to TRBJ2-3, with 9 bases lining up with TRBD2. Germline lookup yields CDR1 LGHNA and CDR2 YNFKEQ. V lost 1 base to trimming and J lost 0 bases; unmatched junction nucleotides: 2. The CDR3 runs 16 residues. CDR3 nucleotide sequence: TGTGCCAGCAGCCAAGGGCGGGGGGGGAGCACAGATACGCAGTATTTT. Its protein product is CASSQGRGGSTDTQYF.

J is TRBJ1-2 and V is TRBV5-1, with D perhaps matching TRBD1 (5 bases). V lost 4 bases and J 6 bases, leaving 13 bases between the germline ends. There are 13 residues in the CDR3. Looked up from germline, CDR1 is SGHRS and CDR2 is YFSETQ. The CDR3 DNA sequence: TGCGCCAGCAGCGCGGGACCGCAGGATGGCTACACCTTC. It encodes CASSAGPQDGYTF.

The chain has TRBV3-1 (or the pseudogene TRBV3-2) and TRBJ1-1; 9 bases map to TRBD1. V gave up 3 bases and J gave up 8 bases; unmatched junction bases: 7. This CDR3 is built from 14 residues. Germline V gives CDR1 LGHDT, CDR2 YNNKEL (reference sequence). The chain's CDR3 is CASSQRGQGSEAFF. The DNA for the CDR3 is TGTGCCAGCAGCCAGAGGGGACAGGGTTCGGAAGCTTTCTTT.

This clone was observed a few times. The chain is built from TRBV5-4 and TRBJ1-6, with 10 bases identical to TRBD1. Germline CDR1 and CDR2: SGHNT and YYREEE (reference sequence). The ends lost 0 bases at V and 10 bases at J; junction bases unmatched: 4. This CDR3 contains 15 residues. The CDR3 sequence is CASSLDGTGESPLHF. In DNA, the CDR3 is TGTGCCAGCAGCTTGGATGGGACAGGGGAATCACCCCTCCACTTT. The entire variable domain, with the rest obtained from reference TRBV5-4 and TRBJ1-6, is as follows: ETGVTQSPTHLIKTRGQQVTLRCSSQSGHNTVSWYQQALGQGPQFIFQYYREEENGRGNFPPRFSGLQFPNYSSELNVNALELDDSALYLCASSLDGTGESPLHFGNGTRLTVT.

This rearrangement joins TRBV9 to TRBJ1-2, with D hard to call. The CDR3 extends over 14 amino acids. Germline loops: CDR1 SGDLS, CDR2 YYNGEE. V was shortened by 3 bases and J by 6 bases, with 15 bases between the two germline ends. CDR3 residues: CASSAGLLPDGYTF. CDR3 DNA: TGTGCCAGCAGCGCCGGACTCCTTCCGGATGGCTACACCTTC.

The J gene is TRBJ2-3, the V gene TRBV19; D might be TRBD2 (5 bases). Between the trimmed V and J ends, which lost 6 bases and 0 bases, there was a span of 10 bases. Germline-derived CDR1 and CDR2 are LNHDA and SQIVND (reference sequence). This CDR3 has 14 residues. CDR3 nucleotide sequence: TGTGCCAGTAGAAGGGAGCCTAGCACAGATACGCAGTATTTT. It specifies CASRREPSTDTQYF. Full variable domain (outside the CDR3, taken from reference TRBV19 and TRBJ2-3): DGGITQSPKYLFRKEGQNVTLSCEQNLNHDAMYWYRQDPGQGLRLIYYSQIVNDFQKGDIAEGYSVSREKKESFPLTVTSAQKNPTAFYLCASRREPSTDTQYFGPGTRLTVL.

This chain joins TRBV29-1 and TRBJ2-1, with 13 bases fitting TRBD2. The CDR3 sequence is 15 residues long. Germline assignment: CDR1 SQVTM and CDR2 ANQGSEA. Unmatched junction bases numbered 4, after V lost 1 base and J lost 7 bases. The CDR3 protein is CSVEGTSGRGNEQFF. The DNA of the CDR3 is TGCAGCGTTGAAGGGACTAGCGGGAGAGGAAATGAGCAGTTCTTC.

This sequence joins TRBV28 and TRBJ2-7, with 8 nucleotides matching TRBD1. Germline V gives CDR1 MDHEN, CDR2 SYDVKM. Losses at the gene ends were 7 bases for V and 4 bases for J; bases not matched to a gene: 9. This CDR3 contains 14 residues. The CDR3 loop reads CASKITGDRYEQYF. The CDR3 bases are TGTGCCAGCAAGATAACAGGGGACAGGTACGAGCAGTACTTC.